This passage covers 7 T cell receptor beta chains from one sample sequenced in a study of blood T cell repertoires in COVID-19. Data came from immunoSEQ multiplex PCR; TCRdb stores just in-frame clones and leaves some out. The sample holds fewer than 85,000 clones, around 82% seen once. Sequences were obtained from peripheral blood. These receptors were obtained from a woman aged 55-70 years with acute or convalescent COVID-19.

The V gene is TRBV6-1, the J gene TRBJ1-5; unclear D gene. V lost 2 bases and J 2 bases, leaving 16 bases between the germline ends. Germline CDR1 reads MNHNS; CDR2 reads SASEGT. CDR3 length equals 17 residues. CDR3 loop: CASSESLTGRGNQPQHF. CDR3 in DNA: TGTGCCAGCAGTGAAAGCTTGACGGGAAGGGGCAATCAGCCCCAGCATTTT.

V gene TRBV24-1 combines with J gene TRBJ2-3; perhaps TRBD2 as D (6 bases). CDR3 size: 15 residues. CDR1 KGHDR and CDR2 SFDVKD come from the germline V gene. Trimming took 4 bases from V and 3 from J, leaving 13 bases between them. As DNA, the CDR3 is TGTGCCACCAGTGAATCGGGAGTGTCTACAGATACGCAGTATTTT. Amino acids: CATSESGVSTDTQYF.

The chain couples TRBV3-1 (or the pseudogene TRBV3-2) to TRBJ1-2, with D possibly TRBD1 on 5 matching bases. Trimming shortened V by 4 bases and J by 4 bases, and 28 bases separated the two germline ends. CDR3 size: 19 residues. From germline, CDR1 is LGHDT and CDR2 YNNKEL (reference sequence). Written as DNA, the CDR3 is TGTGCCAGCAGCCCTATTAACCGGGACTCAACTGGTTTTTTCTATGGCTACACCTTC. As protein: CASSPINRDSTGFFYGYTF.

This chain joins TRBV7-6 and TRBJ2-5, with 7 bases that match TRBD2. Unmatched junction bases numbered 9, after V lost 4 bases and J lost 7 bases. The CDR3 has 14 amino acids. In germline, CDR1 is SGHVS, CDR2 FNYEAQ. The CDR3 spells CASSSPGVAGTQYF. CDR3 in DNA: TGTGCCAGCAGCTCCCCTGGGGTAGCGGGGACCCAGTACTTC.

The chain couples TRBV3-1 (or the pseudogene TRBV3-2) to TRBJ2-1, with 10 nucleotides matching TRBD2. The CDR3 totals 16 residues. Germline V gene lookup returns CDR1 LGHDT and CDR2 YNNKEL (reference sequence). The V and J ends lost 5 bases and 3 bases, in that order; junction bases with no gene match: 7. This CDR3 is CASSLYSGRNYNEQFF. In DNA, the CDR3 is TGTGCCAGCAGCTTATATAGCGGGAGGAACTACAATGAGCAGTTCTTC.

This chain connects TRBV21-1 to TRBJ2-7; TRBD1, the D gene given by the table, was not confirmed from the DNA. TRBV21-1 counts as a pseudogene. There are 16 residues in the CDR3. The CDR3, as DNA: TGTGCCAGCAACCTCGACATGCTCAAACTCTCCTACGAGCAGTACTTC. It is translated as CASNLDMLKLSYEQYF.

V is TRBV24-1 and J is TRBJ1-5, with D possibly matching TRBD1 (6 bases). Trimming took off 4 bases at V and 4 bases at J, with 16 bases between the two ends. This CDR3 spans 16 amino acids. Per germline, CDR1 KGHDR and CDR2 SFDVKD. The CDR3 spells CATSDLTGSRNQPQHF. CDR3 coding DNA: TGTGCCACCAGTGACTTGACAGGATCGAGAAATCAGCCCCAGCATTTT.